A single sample is the source of the 32 T cell receptor beta chains below, sequenced in a study of low-dose radiotherapy and immunotherapy resistance in tumors. The time point was: after trial treatment. Documented treatment: LDRT plus nivolumab, ipilimumab, low-dose cyclophosphamide and aspirin (RACIN trial). Priming of first-strand cDNA relied on TRAV- and TRBV-specific primers (covering alpha and beta chains). A roughly 21-cycle PCR with a constant-region primer and V-primer adapter amplified TCRs. TCRdb re-called the reads through MiXCR, storing one row per CDR3 protein. Of about 39,000 distinct CDR3 sequences listed, roughly 20% are singletons. Sequenced here: PBMCs, sampled after low-dose radiotherapy plus immunotherapy. The receptors here all came from a female donor with ovarian cancer.

Many counts were recorded for this clonotype. V usage is TRBV20-1 and J usage is TRBJ2-3; D unclear. The CDR3 covers 15 residues. V shed 0 bases and J shed 4 bases, with 14 bases lying between them. Germline V gives CDR1 DFQATT, CDR2 SNEGSKA (reference sequence). The CDR3 nucleotides are TGCAGTGCTAGAGATCTCGGGTTGTCCGCAGATACGCAGTATTTT. Translation: CSARDLGLSADTQYF.

The J gene is TRBJ2-5, the V gene TRBV20-1; D tentatively reads TRBD1 or TRBD2 (5 bases each). CDR3 length: 15 residues. The V and J ends lost 6 bases and 2 bases respectively, with 19 bases between them. Per the germline V gene, CDR1 is DFQATT and CDR2 is SNEGSKA (reference sequence). The CDR3 here is CSATNRDPTQETQYF. The CDR3 DNA reads as TGCAGTGCAACCAACCGGGACCCGACACAAGAGACCCAGTACTTC.

This clonotype was recorded at least ten times. The CDR3: CASSKGGGRHSGNTIYF. In DNA, the CDR3 is TGTGCCAGCAGCAAAGGTGGAGGGCGACACTCTGGAAACACCATATATTTT. The chain uses TRBV2 and TRBJ1-3, with unresolved D. With 6 bases removed from V and 0 bases from J, the gap between germline ends came to 18 bases. Per the germline V gene, CDR1 is SNHLY and CDR2 is FYNNEI. The CDR3 loop spans 17 amino acids.

This clonotype was seen repeatedly, ten times or more. This chain links TRBV19 with TRBJ2-1; 11 bases align to TRBD2. The CDR3 totals 13 residues. Germline V gene lookup returns CDR1 LNHDA and CDR2 SQIVND (reference sequence). V lost 11 bases and J lost 4; bases outside the gene matches: 4. DNA of the CDR3: TGTGCCTCTACTAGCGGGAGATACAATGAGCAGTTCTTC. Amino acid sequence: CASTSGRYNEQFF.

Sample share makes this clonotype medium-sized. This rearrangement joins TRBV28 to TRBJ2-7; D might be TRBD1 (5 bases). V lost 3 bases to trimming and J lost 2 bases, with 8 bases between them. This CDR3 contains 13 residues. Germline CDR1 and CDR2: MDHEN and SYDVKM. The CDR3 nucleotides read TGTGCCAGCAGTTTTACGGACACCTACGAGCAGTACTTC. Amino acids: CASSFTDTYEQYF.

This clonotype showed up many times. This rearrangement joins TRBV7-9 to TRBJ2-2; D is uncertain. CDR3 length equals 17 residues. Deletions cut 1 base from V and 5 bases from J, with 17 bases between. Looked up from germline, CDR1 is SEHNR and CDR2 is FQNEAQ (reference sequence). CDR3 coding DNA: TGTGCCAGCAGCTTAGTTGTTTACCACATACCTACCGGGGAGCTGTTTTTT. Translated, it gives CASSLVVYHIPTGELFF.

This clonotype occurred a few times. The chain joins TRBV5-1 to TRBJ2-7; unclear D gene. This CDR3 region has 14 residues. The V gene lost 0 bases and the J gene lost 0 bases, with 7 bases spanning the gap. CDR1 and CDR2 (germline): SGHRS, YFSETQ. Written as DNA, the CDR3 is TGCGCCAGCAGCTTGGAAGCCCACTCCTACGAGCAGTACTTC. Translating it yields CASSLEAHSYEQYF.

At least ten counts were recorded for this clonotype. V and J are TRBV9 and TRBJ2-2; a weak D match, TRBD2 (6 bases). There are 15 residues in the CDR3. Germline lookup yields CDR1 SGDLS and CDR2 YYNGEE. V was shortened by 0 bases and J by 4 bases, with 10 bases between the two germline ends. The CDR3 bases are TGTGCCAGCAGCGTAGACCCGGGAGCCACCGGGGAGCTGTTTTTT. Its translation: CASSVDPGATGELFF.

This clonotype was observed many times. The gene calls are TRBV6-2 or TRBV6-3 and TRBJ2-3, with 9 bases matching TRBD2. V dropped 2 bases and J dropped 4; count of bases not matched to a gene: 4. The CDR3 is 15 amino acids. Looked up from germline, CDR1 is MNHEY and CDR2 is SVGEGT. The CDR3 DNA reads as TGTGCCAGCAGTTACGGGGGACTAGCAGCAGATACGCAGTATTTT. Protein sequence: CASSYGGLAADTQYF.

This clonotype was counted many times. V usage is TRBV5-1 and J usage is TRBJ1-4; the D gene is possibly TRBD1 (5 bases). CDR3 size: 15 residues. CDR1 and CDR2 (germline): SGHRS, YFSETQ. Trimming pared 1 base from V and 3 bases from J, leaving 10 bases between. CDR3 sequence reads: CASSLQWGSNEKLFF. DNA of the CDR3: TGCGCCAGCAGCTTGCAATGGGGGTCTAATGAAAAACTGTTTTTT.

This clonotype showed up many times. The chain links TRBV20-1 to TRBJ1-1; TRBD1 might be the D (5 bases). Deletions cut 3 bases from V and 4 bases from J, with 18 bases between. Germline-derived CDR1 and CDR2 are DFQATT and SNEGSKA (reference sequence). The CDR3 spans 15 residues. CDR3 region: CSASSGWGDLTEAFF. In DNA, the CDR3 is TGCAGTGCTAGTTCTGGTTGGGGGGATCTCACTGAAGCTTTCTTT.

As concerns this clonotype: With a far larger clone one base away, a read error is the likely cause. The chain employs TRBV9 and TRBJ2-1; 7 bases are shared with TRBD1. From germline, CDR1 is SGDLS and CDR2 YYNGEE. V lost 4 bases and J lost 10; bases outside the gene matches: 14. This CDR3 has 15 amino acids. The CDR3 loop is CASSPYRTGSYEQFF. In nucleotides, the CDR3 is TGTGCCAGCAGCCCCTACAGGACAGGATCCTACGAGCAGTTCTTC.

In this sample, this clonotype turned up a few times. The chain combines TRBV19 with TRBJ2-3, with D possibly being TRBD2 (6 bases). This CDR3 contains 17 residues. Per germline, CDR1 LNHDA and CDR2 SQIVND (reference sequence). V was clipped by 5 bases and J by 1 base, with 19 bases between them. CDR3 nucleotide sequence: TGTGCCAGTAGTGGGACTTATACGCCAGGAGGCACAGATACGCAGTATTTT. Amino acid sequence: CASSGTYTPGGTDTQYF.

This clonotype was counted a few times. The gene calls are TRBV5-1 and TRBJ1-2, with a tentative D call TRBD1 (5 bases). Germline CDR1 SGHRS, CDR2 YFSETQ. This CDR3 is built from 15 residues. Trimming stripped 0 bases from V and 4 bases from J, with 13 bases between. The CDR3 nucleotides read TGCGCCAGCAGCTTGGACGGGACCGTAATCTATGGCTACACCTTC. This encodes CASSLDGTVIYGYTF. The full variable domain, its missing parts supplied by reference TRBV5-1 and TRBJ1-2, is KAGVTQTPRYLIKTRGQQVTLSCSPISGHRSVSWYQQTPGQGLQFLFEYFSETQRNKGNFPGRFSGRQFSNSRSEMNVSTLELGDSALYLCASSLDGTVIYGYTFGSGTRLTVV.

This clonotype occurred many times. This chain connects TRBV18 to TRBJ2-7; weak D call: TRBD2 (6 bases). V lost 5 bases and J 5 bases, leaving 13 bases between the germline ends. Germline V CDR1 and CDR2: KGHSH, LQKENI. The CDR3 length is 13 residues. CDR3 protein: CASSGSLADEQYF. CDR3 bases: TGTGCCAGCTCAGGTAGTTTAGCGGACGAGCAGTACTTC.

The rearrangement links TRBV29-1 to TRBJ2-1, with D maybe TRBD2 (5 bases). Trimming removed 4 bases from V and 9 bases from J, with 25 bases in between. Germline V gene sequence: CDR1 SQVTM, CDR2 ANQGSEA. The CDR3 is made up of 16 amino acids. CDR3 loop: CSVGGLELGVSREQFF. The DNA for the CDR3 is TGCAGCGTTGGAGGGCTAGAACTGGGCGTTTCGCGTGAGCAGTTCTTC.

To note about this clonotype: Since a far larger clone is one base different, this is likely a read error. V and J are TRBV6-5 and TRBJ2-4, with 10 bases matching TRBD1. The V gene's germline CDR1 is MNHEY and CDR2 SVGAGI. This CDR3 comprises 15 residues. The V segment lost 0 bases and the J segment 13 bases; nucleotides outside the gene matches: 9. CDR3 region: CASSYSTGGYNEQYF. DNA for the CDR3: TGTGCCAGCAGTTACTCGACAGGGGGCTACAATGAGCAGTACTTC.

The chain joins TRBV7-2 to TRBJ2-1; maybe TRBD2 (5 bases). Trimming took 7 bases from V and 13 from J, leaving 14 bases between them. From germline, CDR1 is SGHTA and CDR2 FQGNSA. CDR3 length equals 11 residues. This chain's CDR3 is CASKTRETQFF. Written as DNA, the CDR3 is TGTGCCAGCAAAACTAGGGAGACCCAGTTCTTC.

The genes are TRBV12-3 or TRBV12-4 and TRBJ2-2, with 10 bases identical to TRBD2. The CDR3 has 16 amino acids. The V segment lost 5 bases and the J segment 2 bases; nucleotides outside the gene matches: 5. The CDR3 DNA sequence: TGTGCCAGCAGTCGGGCTAGCGGGAGCAACACCGGGGAGCTGTTTTTT. This codes for CASSRASGSNTGELFF.

The chain carries TRBV5-1 and TRBJ1-2; a possible D gene is TRBD1 (5 bases). The CDR3 contains 13 residues. Germline V gene data show CDR1 as SGHRS and CDR2 as YFSETQ. The V gene lost 4 bases and the J gene lost 2 bases, with 9 bases spanning the gap. DNA of the CDR3: TGCGCCAGCAGCCCGGACATGAACTATGGCTACACCTTC. The encoded protein is CASSPDMNYGYTF.

This clonotype was found many times. This chain links TRBV3-1 with TRBJ2-5; D is perhaps TRBD1 (5 bases). Germline assignment: CDR1 LGHDT and CDR2 YNNKEL (reference sequence). Between the trimmed V and J ends, which lost 4 bases and 5 bases, there was a span of 20 bases. The CDR3 consists of 16 residues. CDR3 in amino acids: CASSPVGQLYRETQYF. In DNA form, the CDR3 reads TGTGCCAGCAGCCCAGTGGGGCAGCTTTACAGGGAGACCCAGTACTTC.

The sample holds a few counts of this clonotype. V and J are TRBV7-2 and TRBJ2-7, with 14 bases matching TRBD2. Germline V lookup: CDR1 SGHTA, CDR2 FQGNSA. V dropped 4 bases and J dropped 4; count of bases not matched to a gene: 3. This CDR3 spans 15 amino acids. CDR3 in DNA: TGTGCCAGCAGCTCACGGACTAGCGGGGGGTACGAGCAGTACTTC. It codes for CASSSRTSGGYEQYF.

This clonotype has a count of ten or more. The rearrangement uses TRBV6-4 and TRBJ1-5; D is uncertain. V lost 3 bases and J lost 6, with 9 bases in between. Germline lookup yields CDR1 MRHNA and CDR2 SNTAGT. This CDR3 has 13 residues. The CDR3 region is CASSEAFGQPQHF. CDR3 DNA: TGTGCCAGCAGTGAAGCGTTCGGTCAGCCCCAGCATTTT.

This clonotype was recorded many times. The genes are TRBV7-9 and TRBJ2-3; the match to TRBD2 covers 11 bases. V shed 3 bases, J shed 6 bases, and the junction held 11 bases outside the gene matches. Germline V gene sequence: CDR1 SEHNR, CDR2 FQNEAQ (reference sequence). The CDR3 spans 17 residues. The CDR3 DNA sequence: TGTGCCAGCAGCTTTATACTAGCGGGGGACCGGAGGGATACGCAGTATTTT. This encodes CASSFILAGDRRDTQYF. The full variable domain, rest sourced from reference TRBV7-9 and TRBJ2-3, is DTGVSQNPRHKITKRGQNVTFRCDPISEHNRLYWYRQTLGQGPEFLTYFQNEAQLEKSRLLSDRFSAERPKGSFSTLEIQRTEQGDSAMYLCASSFILAGDRRDTQYFGPGTRLTVL.

This clonotype was detected ten times or more. V is TRBV12-3 or TRBV12-4 and J is TRBJ1-5; weak D call: TRBD1 (5 bases). Trimming took off 3 bases at V and 6 bases at J, with 18 bases between the two ends. The CDR3 is made up of 16 amino acids. DNA for the CDR3: TGTGCCAGCAGTTTTGGGGTACGCGGCGGGGGTCAGCCCCAGCATTTT. Encoded protein: CASSFGVRGGGQPQHF.

This clonotype occurred many times. The J gene is TRBJ2-5, the V gene TRBV2, with 7 bases identical to TRBD1. This CDR3 has 13 amino acids. J lost 0 bases, V lost 6 bases, and 1 base had no gene match. CDR1 SNHLY and CDR2 FYNNEI come from the germline V gene. The chain's CDR3 is CASRTGYQETQYF. In nucleotides, the CDR3 is TGTGCCAGCAGGACAGGGTACCAAGAGACCCAGTACTTC. The full variable domain, with the rest looked up from reference TRBV2 and TRBJ2-5, is EPEVTQTPSHQVTQMGQEVILRCVPISNHLYFYWYRQILGQKVEFLVSFYNNEISEKSEIFDDQFSVERPDGSNFTLKIRSTKLEDSAMYFCASRTGYQETQYFGPGTRLLVL.

The chain couples TRBV29-1 to TRBJ2-1; D not resolved. Germline CDR1 and CDR2: SQVTM and ANQGSEA. The CDR3 sequence is 13 residues long. The V end lost 0 bases, the J end lost 9 bases, and 12 bases lay between the germline ends. The CDR3 is CSVEDTTRTEQFF. CDR3 in DNA: TGCAGCGTTGAAGATACCACAAGGACTGAGCAGTTCTTC.

Ten or more counts support this clonotype. This chain joins TRBV11-1 and TRBJ2-1; tentative D call: TRBD2 (6 bases). V was pared by 6 bases and J by 10 bases, with 16 bases between. Germline CDR1 SGHAT, CDR2 FQDESV (reference sequence). The CDR3 is made up of 13 amino acids. DNA of the CDR3: TGTGCCAGCAGTTACGGGACTCTAGGAGAGCAGTTCTTC. Protein product: CASSYGTLGEQFF.

This clonotype was counted ten times or more. The chain employs TRBV7-8 and TRBJ2-3, with 7 bases fitting TRBD2. The V segment lost 5 bases and the J segment 4 bases; nucleotides outside the gene matches: 6. From germline, CDR1 is SGHVS and CDR2 FQNEAQ. The CDR3 totals 14 residues. CDR3 sequence (DNA): TGTGCCAGCAGCGACAGCGGGACCCCAGATACGCAGTATTTT. This translates into CASSDSGTPDTQYF.

The sample holds one count of this clonotype. The chain carries TRBV2 and TRBJ2-1; D is uncertain. Germline CDR1 reads SNHLY; CDR2 reads FYNNEI. CDR3 length: 12 residues. Trimming took 0 bases from V and 11 from J, leaving 8 bases between them. The CDR3 region is CASSEASPKQFF. The CDR3 DNA reads as TGTGCCAGCAGTGAAGCGTCACCAAAGCAGTTCTTC.

Concerning this clonotype: The likely explanation is a read error, given a far larger clone one base away. The chain joins TRBV2 to TRBJ2-7; TRBD1 aligns across 9 bases. Per the germline V gene, CDR1 is SNHLY and CDR2 is FYNNEI. This CDR3 is 17 amino acids long. The CDR3 spells CVSSPRGVGQGSYEQYF. The DNA of the CDR3 is TGTGTCAGCAGCCCGCGAGGGGTGGGACAGGGTTCTTACGAGCAGTACTTC.

For this clonotype: This likely stems from a read error, as it lies one base from a far larger clone. The genes are TRBV6-4 and TRBJ2-1; D possibly matches TRBD1 or TRBD2 (6 bases each). The CDR3 has 15 amino acids. Per the germline V gene, CDR1 is MRHNA and CDR2 is SNTAGT. The CDR3 loop reads CAISVLSEGGNEQFF. CDR3 nucleotides: TGTGCCATCAGTGTCCTGAGCGAGGGGGGAAATGAGCAGTTCTTC.